The source of this T cell receptor (beta chain) is a study of T-cell memory formation after mild COVID-19. Germline CDR1 LNHDA, CDR2 SQIVND (reference sequence). Trimming took off 8 bases at V and 0 bases at J, with 12 bases between the two ends. The CDR3 covers 14 residues. Via MiXCR, TCRdb re-called the 5' RACE reads, giving one row per CDR3 protein. The sample consists of almost 250,000 distinct CDR3 sequences, roughly 14% of them appearing once. This clonotype has just a few counts. The origin of this receptor is an adult woman who had mild COVID-19 (a few samples of this study predate the infection). Cell type and time point are not known. This rearrangement joins TRBV19 to TRBJ2-3, with unresolved D. The sequenced sample consisted of PBMCs or a T cell subset sorted from them (not recorded which). Here the CDR3 reads CASSWVGSTDTQYF. The CDR3 DNA sequence: TGTGCCAGTTCGTGGGTGGGGAGCACAGATACGCAGTATTTT.